One and the same sample provided the 8 T cell receptor beta chains below, sequenced in a study of early T cells in non-severe SARS-CoV-2 infection. MiXCR, applied by TCRdb to the 5' RACE reads, yields one record per CDR3 protein. This table holds 80,000 to 100,000 distinct CDR3 sequences, about 10% found once. This specimen was whole blood, taken at baseline. These receptors originate from an adult who was a healthcare worker with PCR-confirmed SARS-CoV-2 infection or an uninfected control (not recorded which).

The chain links TRBV5-6 to TRBJ1-2; TRBD1 aligns across 9 bases. V lost 4 bases and J lost 8; bases outside the gene matches: 9. Germline CDR1 SGHDT, CDR2 YYEEEE. The CDR3 is 14 residues long. CDR3: CASSPGQGKFGYTF. The CDR3 DNA follows: TGTGCCAGCAGCCCTGGACAGGGGAAGTTCGGCTACACCTTC.

The chain joins TRBV20-1 to TRBJ2-3, with D perhaps matching TRBD1 (5 bases). This CDR3 is 15 amino acids long. V gave up 1 base and J gave up 5 bases, with 16 bases separating them. Germline V gives CDR1 DFQATT, CDR2 SNEGSKA (reference sequence). CDR3 DNA: TGCAGTGCTAGAGTACCCTTTTGGGGCCAAGATACGCAGTATTTT. Protein product: CSARVPFWGQDTQYF.

This clonotype has at least ten counts. The genes are TRBV12-5 and TRBJ2-2; no definite D call. V lost 6 bases, J lost 1 base, and 15 bases lay in between. In germline, CDR1 is LGHNT, CDR2 FRNRAP. The CDR3 length is 16 residues. The CDR3: CASGLPRRKNTGELFF. The CDR3 bases are TGTGCTAGTGGGCTACCAAGGCGGAAGAACACCGGGGAGCTGTTTTTT.

This clonotype turned up a few times. The genes are TRBV5-1 and TRBJ2-3, with 9 bases lining up with TRBD1. Trimming took 10 bases from V and 3 from J; bases not matched to a gene: 9. The germline V gene has CDR1 SGHRS and CDR2 YFSETQ. This CDR3 is built from 14 residues. The CDR3 reads CASYRDRATDTQYF. The CDR3 coding sequence is TGCGCCTCATACCGGGACAGGGCTACAGATACGCAGTATTTT.

This clonotype was counted ten times or more. V usage is TRBV20-1 and J usage is TRBJ2-1, with TRBD2 identical over 8 bases. This CDR3 contains 15 residues. V was pared by 5 bases and J by 2 bases, with 8 bases of the junction left unmatched. Germline loops: CDR1 DFQATT, CDR2 SNEGSKA (reference sequence). CDR3 coding DNA: TGCAGTGCTGCCACCGGGACTAGTGCCTACAATGAGCAGTTCTTC. Encoded protein: CSAATGTSAYNEQFF.

The sample holds many counts of this clonotype. The gene calls are TRBV18 and TRBJ1-1; D unclear. Germline loops: CDR1 KGHSH, CDR2 LQKENI. The germline V and J ends were trimmed by 1 base and 0 bases, with 12 bases remaining between them. The CDR3 is 16 residues long. The CDR3 sequence is CASSPQAAYMNTEAFF. In nucleotides, the CDR3 is TGTGCCAGCTCACCACAGGCAGCCTACATGAACACTGAAGCTTTCTTT.

This clonotype was found many times. The chain employs TRBV7-2 and TRBJ2-1; D might be TRBD2 (5 bases). V lost 4 bases and J 5 bases, leaving 12 bases between the germline ends. Germline V gives CDR1 SGHTA, CDR2 FQGNSA. The CDR3 totals 14 residues. The CDR3 spells CASSSSIIDNEQFF. In DNA form, the CDR3 reads TGTGCCAGCAGCTCTAGCATCATCGACAATGAGCAGTTCTTC. Full variable domain (outside the CDR3, taken from reference TRBV7-2 and TRBJ2-1): GAGVSQSPSNKVTEKGKDVELRCDPISGHTALYWYRQSLGQGLEFLIYFQGNSAPDKSGLPSDRFSAERTGGSVSTLTIQRTQQEDSAVYLCASSSSIIDNEQFFGPGTRLTVL.

This clonotype occurred a few times. The rearrangement uses TRBV10-3 and TRBJ1-1; 8 bases fit TRBD1. From germline, CDR1 is ENHRY and CDR2 SYGVKD. This CDR3 contains 17 residues. The J segment lost 1 base and the V segment lost 6 bases, leaving 13 bases of the junction unmatched. The CDR3 coding sequence is TGTGCCATCAGCCCCCGGACAGGGCAAGGGACGAACACTGAAGCTTTCTTT. Translation: CAISPRTGQGTNTEAFF.